This TCR beta chain was observed in a study of radiation and T cells in renal cell carcinoma. Study observations and caveats: Top tumor clonotypes rose in blood 2 weeks post-radiation, then contracted.

V gave up 3 bases and J gave up 0 bases, with 8 bases separating them. This CDR3 region has 14 residues. Germline loops: CDR1 MGHDK, CDR2 SYGVNS. Some clones are missing from TCRdb's copy, which holds only in-frame ones; the method was immunoSEQ multiplex PCR. Of 150,000 to 190,000 clones listed, about 87% are singletons. Remarks on this clone: Its specificity is not known.

The time point is: blood 2 weeks post-SBRT. Described treatment: 15 Gy SBRT to primary tumor, nephrectomy 4 weeks later. The sample was blood, taken from a patient whose treatment included radiotherapy and nephrectomy. This receptor was taken from a woman in her forties or fifties with renal cell carcinoma. The gene calls are TRBV25-1 and TRBJ1-2; possibly TRBD1 for D (6 bases). This CDR3 reads CASSDTGTNYGYTF. Here the CDR3 DNA reads TGTGCCAGCAGTGACACAGGGACTAACTATGGCTACACCTTC.